The rows below give T cell receptor beta chains drawn from one sample of a study of T-cell reconstitution after alpha-beta-depleted transplantation in children. TCRdb itself ran the PCR reads through MiXCR, one entry per CDR3 protein. This repertoire shows 300,000 to 400,000 distinct CDR3 sequences, 15% to 20% found once; its top ten account for approximately 38%. This specimen consisted of PBMCs, mostly from graft donor cells, obtained 360 days after TCRalphabeta/CD19-depleted stem cell transplant. The receptor source for this set is a male patient between 2 and 15 years old who had a stem cell transplant for acute lymphoblastic leukemia, so the T cells may come from the graft donor. CDR3s include the opening cysteine and the closing phenylalanine or tryptophan. The order of the fields is clone size, D gene, J gene, V gene, CDR3 DNA, CDR3 protein. A D gene is named only where the DNA matches it firmly. Clone size is stated in some rows and not others, as once, few, many or a class when expanded.

>.|.|TRBJ2-4|TRBV9
TGTGCCAGCAGCGGCGACAGCTATAAAAACATTCAGTACTTC
CASSGDSYKNIQYF
>few|.|TRBJ2-2|TRBV5-5
TGTGCCAGCAGCGTTAGCCAGGGGAACACCGGGGAGCTGTTTTTT
CASSVSQGNTGELFF
>many|TRBD2|TRBJ2-1|TRBV9
TGTGCCAGCAGCACCTCTAGCGGGAGGGGCAATGAGCAGTTCTTC
CASSTSSGRGNEQFF
>.|.|TRBJ1-6|TRBV30
TGTGCCTGGAGGCTGGGGGGGCCGGCCCTCCACTTT
CAWRLGGPALHF
>many|TRBD2|TRBJ2-2|TRBV28
TGTGCCAGCAGTCTGCTAACTAGCGGGAGGTCCGGGGAGCTGTTTTTT
CASSLLTSGRSGELFF
>few|.|TRBJ2-6|TRBV4-2
TGTGCCAGCAGCCAAGAGTTCCACTCAGGCGTCCTGACTTTC
CASSQEFHSGVLTF
>.|TRBD1|TRBJ1-5|TRBV4-3
TGCGCCAGCAGCCAAGATTGGGGGACAGACCCCAGCGCCCAGCATTTT
CASSQDWGTDPSAQHF
>many|.|TRBJ1-5|TRBV7-8
TGTGCCAGCAGCTCCCCCGGTAGCAATCAGCCCCAGCATTTT
CASSSPGSNQPQHF
>many|TRBD1|TRBJ2-7|TRBV29-1
TGCAGCGCAGCACGGGGACAGGGTCCGTACGAGCAGTACTTC
CSAARGQGPYEQYF
>.|.|TRBJ2-2|TRBV4-3
TGCGCCAGCAGCCACCGATGGGGCACCGGGGAGCTGTTTTTT
CASSHRWGTGELFF
>many|.|TRBJ2-1|TRBV7-9
TGTGCCAGCAGCTTATACGGAAATGAGCAGTTCTTC
CASSLYGNEQFF
>.|.|TRBJ1-1|TRBV12-3/TRBV12-4
TGTGCCAGCAGTTTTGTGACTGAAGCTTTCTTT
CASSFVTEAFF
>.|TRBD2|TRBJ2-7|TRBV6-2/TRBV6-3
TGTGCCAGCAGTGCAGGACTAGCGGCGTTCCCGCCCTACGAGCAGTACTTC
CASSAGLAAFPPYEQYF
>few|.|TRBJ2-3|TRBV5-1
TGCGCCAGCACCATTGACGGACAGCTGTATTTT
CASTIDGQLYF
>.|TRBD1|TRBJ1-4|TRBV30
TGTGCCTGGAGTGGGGACAGCAAGCCACGGGGAACTAATGAAAAACTGTTTTTT
CAWSGDSKPRGTNEKLFF
>few|.|TRBJ1-2|TRBV3-1
TGTGCCAGCAGCTGGACGACAGGAGGCTACACCTTC
CASSWTTGGYTF
>few|.|TRBJ1-6|TRBV4-3
TGCGCCAGCAGCCAAGATCAGAGACGGGGTTATAATTCACCCCTCCACTTT
CASSQDQRRGYNSPLHF